The 26 T cell receptor beta chains presented below share a single source sample, sequenced in a study of control samples from healthy donors and cancer patients. Sequencing used immunoSEQ multiplex PCR; TCRdb keeps in-frame clones, though not all of them. The sample contains tens of thousands of clones, 91% of which appear only once. Material for sequencing was PBMCs. The receptors stem from a man aged 50-60 years with lung cancer.

The rearrangement links TRBV7-9 to TRBJ1-5; tentatively, D is TRBD1 (6 bases). Trimming removed 4 bases from V and 3 bases from J, with 13 bases in between. The germline gives CDR1 SEHNR, CDR2 FQNEAQ (reference sequence). The CDR3 is 15 residues long. Written as DNA, the CDR3 is TGTGCCAGCAGCTCTCAGGACAGCCCCAATCAGCCCCAGCATTTT. It encodes CASSSQDSPNQPQHF.

The chain is built from TRBV2 and TRBJ1-1, with TRBD1 identical over 7 bases. This CDR3 comprises 16 residues. Germline V gene sequence: CDR1 SNHLY, CDR2 FYNNEI. Trimming cost V 5 bases and J 7 bases; bases outside gene matches: 16. The CDR3 bases are TGTGCCAGCAGTTACACAGGGGCAGAGATGCGCGATGAAGCTTTCTTT. Translation: CASSYTGAEMRDEAFF.

This chain connects TRBV30 to TRBJ1-3; 11 bases map to TRBD1. With 0 bases clipped from V and 1 base from J, the junction kept 2 bases outside the gene matches. CDR3 length: 16 residues. Looked up from germline, CDR1 is GTSNPN and CDR2 is SVGIG (reference sequence). The CDR3 protein is CAWSVGTGGSGNTIYF. DNA of the CDR3: TGTGCCTGGAGTGTAGGGACAGGGGGGTCTGGAAACACCATATATTTT.

The rearrangement joins TRBV19 to TRBJ1-2; D call uncertain. This CDR3 has 15 residues. The V gene lost 5 bases and the J gene lost 7 bases, with 20 bases spanning the gap. CDR1 is LNHDA and CDR2 is SQIVND in the germline V gene (reference sequence). CDR3 DNA sequence: TGTGCCAGTAGTGGCCCCCGGGCTCTCGGTGGTGGCTACACCTTC. Protein: CASSGPRALGGGYTF.

This rearrangement joins TRBV5-1 to TRBJ2-1; possible D gene TRBD1, 5 bases. This CDR3 has 11 amino acids. V was trimmed by 2 bases and J by 10 bases, leaving 7 bases between them. CDR1 and CDR2 from the germline V gene are SGHRS and YFSETQ. The CDR3 nucleotides read TGCGCCAGCAGCTTAACAGGAGAGCAGTTCTTC. Translated: CASSLTGEQFF.

The chain combines TRBV15 with TRBJ2-7; possible D gene TRBD1, 6 bases. The V end lost 1 base, the J end lost 6 bases, and 10 bases lay between the germline ends. CDR3 size: 13 residues. Germline V gene sequence: CDR1 LNHNV, CDR2 YYDKDF (reference sequence). The CDR3 spells CATSRAQGLEQYF. CDR3 coding DNA: TGTGCCACCAGCAGAGCACAGGGCCTCGAGCAGTACTTC.

This chain links TRBV14 with TRBJ2-1, with D perhaps TRBD2 (7 bases). This CDR3 has 16 residues. The V gene's germline CDR1 is SGHDN and CDR2 FVKESK. Trimming cost V 1 base and J 7 bases, with 17 bases left between them. This chain's CDR3 is CASSQAGAGAGNEQFF. For the CDR3, the DNA is TGTGCCAGCAGCCAAGCCGGGGCGGGGGCAGGGAATGAGCAGTTCTTC.

The chain is built from TRBV5-5 and TRBJ2-3; 7 bases fit TRBD1. This CDR3 spans 14 amino acids. Germline V CDR1 and CDR2: SGHKS, YYEKEE (reference sequence). The V and J ends lost 4 bases and 4 bases, in that order; junction bases with no gene match: 6. CDR3 coding DNA: TGTGCCAGCAGCCCGGACAGGATGTCAGATACGCAGTATTTT. Protein: CASSPDRMSDTQYF. Drawing the rest from reference TRBV5-5 and TRBJ2-3, the complete variable domain is DAGVTQSPTHLIKTRGQQVTLRCSPISGHKSVSWYQQVLGQGPQFIFQYYEKEERGRGNFPDRFSARQFPNYSSELNVNALLLGDSALYLCASSPDRMSDTQYFGPGTRLTVL.

The chain joins TRBV12-3 or TRBV12-4 to TRBJ2-7, with D unclear. Trimming stripped 5 bases from V and 6 bases from J, with 14 bases between. The CDR3 loop spans 13 amino acids. The CDR3: CASSPQSGVEQYF. As DNA, the CDR3 is TGTGCCAGCAGTCCCCAAAGTGGGGTCGAGCAGTACTTC.

The genes are TRBV11-2 and TRBJ2-7, with no clear D. V dropped 5 bases and J dropped 0 bases, with 11 bases sitting between them. Germline V gives CDR1 SGHAT, CDR2 FQNNGV. CDR3 length: 14 residues. The CDR3 sequence is CASSALLSSYEQYF. In DNA form, the CDR3 reads TGTGCCAGCAGCGCCCTTCTTAGCTCCTACGAGCAGTACTTC.

The chain recombines TRBV19 with TRBJ1-1, with a weak D call TRBD1 (5 bases). CDR3 length: 14 residues. Per germline, CDR1 LNHDA and CDR2 SQIVND (reference sequence). V was pared by 5 bases and J by 3 bases, with 13 bases between. The CDR3 spells CASSATVYDTEAFF. CDR3 bases: TGTGCCAGTAGTGCGACAGTATATGACACTGAAGCTTTCTTT.

The genes are TRBV3-1 (or the pseudogene TRBV3-2) and TRBJ2-2; the D is unclear. CDR1 and CDR2 from the germline V gene are LGHDT and YNNKEL (reference sequence). This CDR3 spans 13 amino acids. Trimming removed 1 base at V and 7 bases at J, with 7 bases between. In nucleotides, the CDR3 is TGTGCCAGCAGCCAAGTGCGGCACGGGGAGCTGTTTTTT. This translates into CASSQVRHGELFF.

The chain combines TRBV7-2 with TRBJ2-6, with no clear D. The CDR3 has 18 residues. Germline CDR1 SGHTA, CDR2 FQGNSA. V gave up 1 base and J gave up 0 bases, with 13 bases separating them. The CDR3: CASSLGRQGASGANVLTF. The CDR3, as DNA: TGTGCCAGCAGCTTAGGAAGACAAGGTGCCTCTGGGGCCAACGTCCTGACTTTC.

This chain links TRBV4-3 with TRBJ2-5; D remains ambiguous. Looked up from germline, CDR1 is LGHNA and CDR2 is YSLEER. The CDR3 loop spans 15 amino acids. Trimming cost V 3 bases and J 0 bases, with 11 bases left between them. The CDR3 region has the DNA TGCGCCAGCAGCCAGGAGTGGACGGACCAAGAGACCCAGTACTTC. This sequence encodes CASSQEWTDQETQYF.

The rearrangement links TRBV7-9 to TRBJ2-2; 9 nucleotides line up with TRBD1. The length of the CDR3 is 14 residues. The V gene's germline CDR1 is SEHNR and CDR2 FQNEAQ (reference sequence). V lost 5 bases, J lost 7 bases, and 5 bases stayed unmatched. CDR3 DNA: TGTGCCAGCAGCGGAAACAGGGGGCGCGGGGAGCTGTTTTTT. It encodes CASSGNRGRGELFF.

The rearrangement links TRBV7-9 to TRBJ2-1; TRBD2 matches 10 bases. With V trimmed by 5 bases and J by 8 bases, 12 bases remained unmatched. The CDR3 totals 16 residues. The germline CDR1 and CDR2 sequences are SEHNR and FQNEAQ (reference sequence). The chain's CDR3 is CASSAGLARLGYEQFF. CDR3 coding DNA: TGTGCCAGCAGCGCGGGACTAGCGCGTCTCGGCTATGAGCAGTTCTTC.

The chain recombines TRBV6-2 or TRBV6-3 with TRBJ2-1, with 7 bases that match TRBD1. V was clipped by 6 bases and J by 5 bases; unmatched bases: 4. The CDR3 is 13 residues long. The germline gives CDR1 MNHEY, CDR2 SVGEGT. The CDR3 coding sequence is TGTGCCAGCAGCCGGGACAGCGACAATGAGCAGTTCTTC. Translating it yields CASSRDSDNEQFF.

This rearrangement joins TRBV28 to TRBJ1-5; D remains ambiguous. CDR1 and CDR2 from the germline V gene are MDHEN and SYDVKM. The germline V and J ends were trimmed by 6 bases and 2 bases, with 14 bases remaining between them. The CDR3 extends over 15 amino acids. In nucleotides, the CDR3 is TGTGCCAGCAGCACTCCACCTAATGGCAATCAGCCCCAGCATTTT. This sequence encodes CASSTPPNGNQPQHF.

V is TRBV19 and J is TRBJ2-6; TRBD2 is a possible D gene (6 bases). V was trimmed by 2 bases and J by 0 bases, leaving 8 bases between them. From germline, CDR1 is LNHDA and CDR2 SQIVND (reference sequence). This CDR3 has 16 residues. CDR3 DNA sequence: TGTGCCAGTAGTATAACGGGGGACTCTGGGGCCAACGTCCTGACTTTC. Its protein is CASSITGDSGANVLTF.

Sample share makes this clone medium-sized (0.01 to 0.1%). The chain combines TRBV4-1 with TRBJ1-5; the D gene is possibly TRBD1 (5 bases). The germline CDR1 and CDR2 sequences are MGHRA and YSYEKL. The CDR3 totals 16 residues. V was cut by 1 base and J by 1 base, with 11 bases left in between. The CDR3, as DNA: TGCGCCAGCAGCCAAGGAGGGGCGTGGAGCAATCAGCCCCAGCATTTT. This translates into CASSQGGAWSNQPQHF.

This sequence joins TRBV24-1 and TRBJ2-7; D may be TRBD2 (6 bases). Germline V lookup: CDR1 KGHDR, CDR2 SFDVKD. The CDR3 length is 13 residues. The V and J ends lost 4 bases and 0 bases respectively, with 6 bases between them. The CDR3: CATSDGSSYEQYF. In nucleotides, the CDR3 is TGTGCCACCAGTGACGGGAGCTCCTACGAGCAGTACTTC.

CDR3 sequence: CASVPGPNTEAFF. CDR3 bases: TGTGCCAGCGTCCCGGGTCCCAACACTGAAGCTTTCTTT. The J gene is TRBJ1-1, the V gene TRBV2; D is undetermined. This CDR3 comprises 13 residues. The germline gives CDR1 SNHLY, CDR2 FYNNEI. Trimming took 8 bases from V and 2 from J, leaving 12 bases between them.

The genes are TRBV5-1 and TRBJ2-7; D unclear. The CDR3 has 14 residues. Germline V gene data show CDR1 as SGHRS and CDR2 as YFSETQ. V was clipped by 2 bases and J by 3 bases, with 12 bases between them. CDR3 DNA: TGCGCCAGCAGCTTAACGGTCTCCAGCTACGAGCAGTACTTC. It yields the protein CASSLTVSSYEQYF.

This clone was counted once. This chain uses TRBV18 with TRBJ2-2; D may be TRBD2 (6 bases). The length of the CDR3 is 13 residues. Per the germline V gene, CDR1 is KGHSH and CDR2 is LQKENI. V was trimmed by 4 bases and J by 6 bases, leaving 9 bases between them. This CDR3 is CASSRGESGELFF. DNA for the CDR3: TGTGCCAGCTCACGCGGGGAATCCGGGGAGCTGTTTTTT.

This chain uses TRBV6-1 with TRBJ2-1, with D perhaps given as TRBD1 or TRBD2 (5 bases each). The CDR3 spans 16 residues. Germline V gene sequence: CDR1 MNHNS, CDR2 SASEGT. Trimming left V 2 bases short and J 1 base short, with 12 bases between. CDR3 region: CASSETPEGSYNEQFF. Here the CDR3 DNA reads TGTGCCAGCAGTGAAACCCCTGAGGGGTCCTACAATGAGCAGTTCTTC.

The V call is TRBV5-5, the J call TRBJ1-1; D uncertain. The V end was cut by 2 bases, the J end by 3 bases, with 8 bases between. Germline V gene lookup returns CDR1 SGHKS and CDR2 YYEKEE (reference sequence). CDR3 size: 13 residues. CDR3 DNA sequence: TGTGCCAGCAGCTTTCTCGGGGACACTGAAGCTTTCTTT. Translating it yields CASSFLGDTEAFF.